This T cell receptor (beta chain) comes out of a study of breast tumors, draining lymph nodes, adjacent tissues. Study observations and caveats: Tumors had less TCR diversity than lymph nodes, more than nontumor tissue. Most tumor T cells seemingly derive from lymph node, then expand in tumor. The lymph node origin of tumor T cells was framed as consistent with a hypothesis, not demonstrated.

The CDR3 runs 16 residues. The ends lost 10 bases at V and 5 bases at J; junction bases unmatched: 16. The germline V gene encodes CDR1 ENHRY and CDR2 SYGVKD. TCRdb independently ran MiXCR on the multiplex PCR reads; one entry per CDR3 protein. This sample has about 180,000 distinct CDR3 sequences, with 30% to 35% found just once. On this clonotype itself: Its specificity is not known.

The lymph nodes were axillary draining lymph nodes from breast cancer patients. V usage is TRBV10-3 and J usage is TRBJ2-3; 9 bases match TRBD2. The sample taken for sequencing was axillary lymph node tissue. The clonotype comes from a female donor with breast cancer. Some clones in this sample may be carry-over from other donors' samples. Written as DNA, the CDR3 is TGTGCCACCCAGGGGCGGGGGGGTCCTGCGGTAGATACGCAGTATTTT. It yields the protein CATQGRGGPAVDTQYF.